Given below is one TCR beta chain in context. The table lists this clonotype with a few counts. The target of this receptor is not known. No quality values exist for individual bases; no much larger clone is one base distant. Library preparation was by 5' RACE. The instrument was an Illumina HiSeq 2500. A second PCR of roughly 7 to 12 cycles was run with a J-beta primer mix and a sample-barcoded 5' primer. A unique molecular identifier was introduced onto each TCR beta cDNA molecule by a template-switch 5' adaptor carrying 12 random nucleotides. Each sample yielded at least 3 million CDR3-containing paired-end reads. First-strand cDNA synthesis was performed from all RNA using the Mint cDNA synthesis kit, with priming by a TRBC-specific oligonucleotide. All cDNA was treated with uracil-DNA glycosylase and then went through a first 18-cycle PCR with the universal primers M1SS and BC2_uni_R. In the original analysis: Each sample was normalized by randomly selecting 1 million high-quality reads, each carrying a distinct molecular identifier. Instead of being binned into consensus sequences, reads that shared molecular identifiers were thrown out. CDR3 identification, clonotype clustering and error correction used MiTCR with a Q25 quality threshold and the strictest error-elimination algorithm. A nonparametric unseen species model with Euler transformation was used to estimate lower-bound total TCR beta diversity. The public sequencing data were trimmed at Q25 with fastp and processed into clonotypes with MiXCR by TCRdb, which kept only in-frame beta chains. Rows are combined by CDR3 protein, so each entry shows the most common genes and DNA. The V and J calls follow TCRdb's processing rather than the paper's. The sample table lists over 950,000 distinct CDR3 sequences, roughly two fifths of them with a count of one. Of the sample, about an eighth is held by the ten largest clones.

The donors were under 40 Caucasian individuals from Russia, aged roughly 6 to 100 years, who were systemically healthy. Around 10 milliliters of peripheral blood were collected from each donor into EDTA-treated Vacutainer tubes. PBMCs were isolated by Ficoll-Paque density-gradient centrifugation, with at least 7 million obtained per sample. Total RNA was extracted from PBMCs with Trizol reagent, with at least 6 micrograms obtained per sample. The percentages of naive CD45RAhigh/CD27high T cells were determined by flow cytometry on a PBMC aliquot from every donor. The data were obtained in a study of blood T cells in healthy people across ages (dated by TCRdb to between 2014 and 2016). In terms of the full investigation: In model experiments, template switching captured roughly one uniquely barcoded TCR beta cDNA molecule for every two T cells. To track age-related changes in TCR beta repertoire diversity, the study relied on deep sequencing normalized with unique cDNA molecular identifiers. Donors were grouped into four age groups: young (average 16 years), middle-aged (roughly 37), aged (around 60) and long-lived (less than 85). To avoid experimental bias, donors of different ages were randomly spread across the sequencing lanes. The study analyzed two additional independent replicas of 1 million unique cDNA reads from the same blood draw for two donors, one aged 18 to 30 and one aged 80 or older. Paper-wide results and their limitations: Conclusive comparison of naive and antigen-experienced compartments was prevented by the profiling of bulk unsorted PBMCs. Compared with the aged group, the long-lived group had more naive CD4+ T cells, fewer expanded clones and increased TCR diversity, a pattern suggesting age selection. There was a strong correlation between observed TCR beta diversity and the percentage of naive T cells measured by flow cytometry. The CMV infection status of donors was not known, potentially confounding age-related changes in expanded clonotypes. Estimates of total diversity from one million sequenced T cells were regarded as lower bounds and underestimates. Observed TCR beta diversity per million T cells fell roughly linearly with age, and a significant reduction was already apparent by age roughly 40.

From a lookup of the germline V gene (reference sequence), CDR1 and CDR2 are SGHAT and FQDESV. The CDR3, from cysteine to phenylalanine, totals 10 residues. Only CDR3 DNA remains: 30 bases, in frame from the first base. The junction carries 17 bases between V and J, which are trimmed by 11 bases and 14 bases respectively. This chain joins TRBV11-1 to TRBJ2-3; perhaps TRBD1 is the D gene, with 7 bases matching. The clonotype comes from a young man in good health. Sequencing was performed on blood. The DNA sequence is TGTGCCGGGGAACAGGGGAGGCCGTATTTT. It codes for CAGEQGRPYF.